A single T cell receptor beta chain is shown here with its context. Its cognate antigen is unknown. This specimen comes from a study of cytomegalovirus exposure and HLA in healthy donors. General observations from the study: As was reported, the classifier diagnosed cytomegalovirus status with high specificity and sensitivity. For most TCR sequences rarity was the rule, although some public TCRs occurred in many donors. In vitro work confirmed that three CMV-associated chains recognize CMV antigens.

Sequencing was performed with immunoSEQ multiplex PCR; in TCRdb, only in-frame clones are kept and a portion is missing. The table includes more than 200,000 clones, about 90% detected once. The trim removed 5 bases at V and 4 bases at J, leaving 11 bases unmatched. Germline values: CDR1 SGHAT, CDR2 FQNNGV. The CDR3 consists of 15 residues. The chain couples TRBV11-2 to TRBJ2-7, with 7 bases that match TRBD2. What was sequenced was PBMCs. The receptor's source is a man aged 18 to 35 in good health and CMV-seropositive. Written as DNA, the CDR3 is TGTGCCAGCAGCCTCATCCGGGGGGAGGGGTACGAGCAGTACTTC. Its protein is CASSLIRGEGYEQYF.